These T cell receptor beta chains were read from a single sample in a study of cytomegalovirus exposure and HLA in healthy donors. Using immunoSEQ multiplex PCR, the repertoire was profiled, and TCRdb retains in-frame clones only, with some absent. The sample lists fewer than 140,000 clones, more than 75% occurring once. Sequenced sample: PBMCs. All receptors derive from a woman in her forties or fifties in good health and CMV-seropositive. The CDR3 runs from the conserved cysteine through the conserved F or W. The D gene is left open where the match is weak. Size values are once, few and many counts, or a class for expanded clones, and some rows have none.

TRBV5-1	TRBD2	TRBJ2-3	.	TGCGCCAGCAGCTCCCGGGTAGCGGGTAGCACAGATACGCAGTATTTT	CASSSRVAGSTDTQYF
TRBV11-2	.	TRBJ2-5	.	TGTGCCAGCAGCTTAGGTGACGGGAAGACCCAGTACTTC	CASSLGDGKTQYF
TRBV27	TRBD1	TRBJ1-1	.	TGTGCCAGCAGTACTATACGAGCGGACAGGGGGGGCACTGAAGCTTTCTTT	CASSTIRADRGGTEAFF
TRBV4-3	.	TRBJ1-4	once	TGCGCCAGCAGCCAAGTGGTGGGGGCGCTGGGAAAACTGTTTTTT	CASSQVVGALGKLFF
TRBV28	.	TRBJ1-1	.	TGTGCCAGCAGTTTACCAGGAGGCCCGAACACTGAAGCTTTCTTT	CASSLPGGPNTEAFF
TRBV6-5	TRBD1	TRBJ1-4	.	TGTGCCAGCAGCTCCGGACAGGGTGGTGAAAAACTGTTTTTT	CASSSGQGGEKLFF
TRBV10-3	TRBD1	TRBJ2-2	.	TGTGCCATCAGTGGATTCTCCCGGGACAGCAACACCGGGGAGCTGTTTTTT	CAISGFSRDSNTGELFF
TRBV10-3	TRBD1	TRBJ1-4	few	TGTGCCAGCCGGGACAGCGCAAATGAAAAACTGTTTTTT	CASRDSANEKLFF
TRBV5-1	TRBD1	TRBJ2-1	.	TGCGCCAGCAGCTTGGTGGGACAGGGATACAATGAGCAGTTCTTC	CASSLVGQGYNEQFF
TRBV27	.	TRBJ1-2	.	TGTGCCAGCAGTTTGGGTCGGCAGGGCGGTGGCTACACCTTC	CASSLGRQGGGYTF
TRBV6-5	.	TRBJ1-2	.	TGTGCCAGCAGTGCGGGGGGTCAAGTCTATGGCTACACCTTC	CASSAGGQVYGYTF
TRBV2	TRBD2	TRBJ2-1	.	TGTGCCAGCAGGGGGGCTAGCGGGGTGGATGAGCAGTTCTTC	CASRGASGVDEQFF
TRBV30	TRBD1	TRBJ1-1	.	TGTGCCTGGACCATGGACAGGGCGACTGAAGCTTTCTTT	CAWTMDRATEAFF
TRBV7-9	.	TRBJ2-7	.	TGTGCCAGCAGCTTTGGGCTACCACAGGGCTACGAGCAGTACTTC	CASSFGLPQGYEQYF
TRBV27	TRBD2	TRBJ2-5	.	TGTGCCAGCAGTTGGATGGCGGGGGGGCAAGAGACCCAGTACTTC	CASSWMAGGQETQYF
TRBV30	TRBD2	TRBJ2-2	.	TGTGCCTGGAGTACGCTAGCGGGGGGGCCCGGGGAGCTGTTTTTT	CAWSTLAGGPGELFF
TRBV28	TRBD2	TRBJ2-1	.	TGTGCCAGCAGTCCGGGACTACCCAAGCAGTTCTTC	CASSPGLPKQFF
TRBV28	.	TRBJ1-5	.	TGTGCCAGCAGCCCCTCGGGGAGGCGACAGCCCCAGCATTTT	CASSPSGRRQPQHF
TRBV15	TRBD1	TRBJ1-1	.	TGTGCCACCAGCAGTCCAAGAACAGGGGACACTGAAGCTTTCTTT	CATSSPRTGDTEAFF
TRBV10-3	.	TRBJ1-1	few	TGTGCCATCAGTGACGGCAGGGAGAACACTGAAGCTTTCTTT	CAISDGRENTEAFF
TRBV2	.	TRBJ1-5	.	TGTGCCAGCAGTGAATTGGTCAGGGATCAGCCCCAGCATTTT	CASSELVRDQPQHF
TRBV30	.	TRBJ1-1	.	TGTGCCTGGAGTGGCCCCTTGGGCAGGATTAATGAAGCTTTCTTT	CAWSGPLGRINEAFF
TRBV19	.	TRBJ1-6	.	TGTGCCAGTAGCTTCAAAGGGGGACCCCTCCACTTT	CASSFKGGPLHF
TRBV19	.	TRBJ1-6	few	TGTGCCAGTAGTAGAGAGAATGCGGTATCACCCCTCCACTTT	CASSRENAVSPLHF
TRBV5-1	.	TRBJ2-7	.	TGCGCCAGCAGCTTGGCCATCCGGTACGAGCAGTACTTC	CASSLAIRYEQYF
TRBV7-2	.	TRBJ1-1	.	TGTGCCAGCAGCTTAACAGTGAACACTGAAGCTTTCTTT	CASSLTVNTEAFF
TRBV2	TRBD2	TRBJ2-2	few	TGTGCCAGCAGAGGACTAGCGGTCAACACCGGGGAGCTGTTTTTT	CASRGLAVNTGELFF
TRBV29-1	.	TRBJ1-2	once	TGCAGCGTTGAATCGGGGGGCGGGGGCTACACCTTC	CSVESGGGGYTF
TRBV28	TRBD1	TRBJ2-4	.	TGTGCCAGCAGTTCACAGGGTGGACAGGGGGCCAAAAACATTCAGTACTTC	CASSSQGGQGAKNIQYF
TRBV11-2	.	TRBJ2-1	.	TGTGCCAGCAGCTCACTCCGGAGTTACAATGAGCAGTTCTTC	CASSSLRSYNEQFF
TRBV11-1	.	TRBJ2-3	.	TGTGCCAGCAGCCTCGGTGGTCGGGATACGCAGTATTTT	CASSLGGRDTQYF
TRBV7-9	TRBD1	TRBJ2-7	.	TGTTCCAGCAGCCCTCAATGGGACAGCTCCTACGAGCAGTACTTC	CSSSPQWDSSYEQYF
TRBV7-3	TRBD2	TRBJ2-3	.	TGTGCCAGCAGCCAATCTAGCGGATCAGATACGCAGTATTTT	CASSQSSGSDTQYF
TRBV5-5	TRBD2	TRBJ2-7	once	TGTGCCAGCAGCTTGGGAGGCGGGGGAAGCTACGAGCAGTACTTC	CASSLGGGGSYEQYF
TRBV7-6	.	TRBJ1-4	.	TGTGCCAGCAGCCTTTCCACCCTCACAGGGTACGATGGAAAACTGTTTTTT	CASSLSTLTGYDGKLFF
TRBV6-6	.	TRBJ2-1	.	TGTGCCAGCAGTCCCTACGCCTACAATGAGCAGTTCTTC	CASSPYAYNEQFF
TRBV29-1	TRBD1	TRBJ1-5	.	TGCAGCGTCGCCGGGACAGGGGATCAGCCCCAGCATTTT	CSVAGTGDQPQHF
TRBV19	TRBD1	TRBJ2-1	.	TGTGCCAGTAGCTCACAGGGGATCTCCTACAATGAGCAGTTCTTC	CASSSQGISYNEQFF
TRBV6-5	TRBD1	TRBJ2-7	.	TGTGCCAGCAGTTACTCTTTGGGACAGGGGACCTACGAGCAGTACTTC	CASSYSLGQGTYEQYF
TRBV28	.	TRBJ1-1	.	TGTGCCAGCCGTAAGACAGCCTATAATGAAGCTTTCTTT	CASRKTAYNEAFF
TRBV9	.	TRBJ1-6	.	TGTGCCAGCAGCGCCGAGGTCGAGGCACCCCTCCACTTT	CASSAEVEAPLHF
TRBV9	TRBD1	TRBJ1-2	.	TGTGCCAGCAGCCCATCAGGGGGCCTCACTTTAAATCACCACTATGGCTACACCTTC	CASSPSGGLTLNHHYGYTF
TRBV28	.	TRBJ2-7	once	TGTGCCAGCAAGTCTCCACTAACCTACGAGCAGTACTTC	CASKSPLTYEQYF
TRBV6-1	TRBD1	TRBJ1-2	.	TGTGCCAGCAGTGCCTACAGGGGCACTAACTATGGCTACACCTTC	CASSAYRGTNYGYTF
TRBV5-1	TRBD1	TRBJ2-6	.	TGCGCCAGCAGCTTCGGGACAGGGGGCAACTCTGGGGCCAACGTCCTGACTTTC	CASSFGTGGNSGANVLTF
TRBV9	.	TRBJ1-2	.	TGTGCCAGCAGCGGGCTAGGACAAGGTTCTAACTATGGCTACACCTTC	CASSGLGQGSNYGYTF
TRBV30	.	TRBJ1-2	once	TGTGCCTGGAGTGTAGGGGCGTCAGGAGCTAACTATGGCTACACCTTC	CAWSVGASGANYGYTF